This T cell receptor (beta chain) was retrieved from a study of OX40 agonist ivuxolimab in advanced cancers. Study-wide background: Three patients showed partial responses: one hepatocellular carcinoma and two cutaneous melanoma cases.

Germline values: CDR1 MNHNY, CDR2 SVGAGI (reference sequence). The V end was cut by 5 bases, the J end by 4 bases, with 12 bases between. The CDR3 totals 13 residues. The data were produced by immunoSEQ multiplex PCR, yet TCRdb's version contains in-frame clones alone and is incomplete. The sample shows tens of thousands of clones, roughly 78% of them seen only once. This clonotype was obtained from an adult with an advanced solid tumor such as melanoma, head and neck, liver or kidney cancer. The source was CD4+ or CD8+ T cells sorted from blood, collected in a trial of the OX40 agonist ivuxolimab. The rearrangement uses TRBV6-6 and TRBJ2-7; the D gene could be TRBD1 or TRBD2 (5 bases each). The CDR3 reads CASSPPGGYEQYF. CDR3 DNA sequence: TGTGCCAGCAGTCCCCCTGGGGGTTACGAGCAGTACTTC.